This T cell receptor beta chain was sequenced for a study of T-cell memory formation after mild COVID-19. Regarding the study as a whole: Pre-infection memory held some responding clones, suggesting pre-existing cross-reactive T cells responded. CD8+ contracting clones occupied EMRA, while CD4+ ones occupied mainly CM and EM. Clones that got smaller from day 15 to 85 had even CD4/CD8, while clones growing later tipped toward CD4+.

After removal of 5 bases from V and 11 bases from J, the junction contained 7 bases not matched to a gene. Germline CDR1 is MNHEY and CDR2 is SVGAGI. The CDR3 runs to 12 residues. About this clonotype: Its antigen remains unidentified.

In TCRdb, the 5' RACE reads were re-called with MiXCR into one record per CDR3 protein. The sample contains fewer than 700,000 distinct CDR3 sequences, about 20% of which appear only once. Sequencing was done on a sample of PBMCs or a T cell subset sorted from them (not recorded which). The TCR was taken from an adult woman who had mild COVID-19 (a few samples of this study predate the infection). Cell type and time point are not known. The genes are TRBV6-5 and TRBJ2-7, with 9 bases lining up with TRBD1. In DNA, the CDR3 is TGTGCCAGCAGTCTATCAGGACAGGGGAAGTACTTC. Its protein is CASSLSGQGKYF.